This entry lists 23 T cell receptor beta chains sequenced from one sample in a study of blood T cells in healthy people across ages (dated by TCRdb to the mid-2010s). Libraries were prepared through 5' RACE. Sequencer: Illumina HiSeq 2500. A second about 7 to 12 cycle PCR used a sample-barcoded 5' primer and a J-beta primer mix. TCRdb reworked the public reads: Q25 trimming with fastp, MiXCR clone assembly, productive beta chains retained. Identical CDR3 proteins give one entry, which carries the most common genes and DNA. Within this sample are more than 700,000 distinct CDR3 sequences, with around half of them counted one time only. 41% of the sample comes from the top ten. The sequenced sample was blood. The source is a man of 80 years or more in good health.

The chain recombines TRBV29-1 with TRBJ1-2; tentative D call: TRBD1 (6 bases). The CDR3 length is 12 residues. Trimming took off 6 bases at V and 8 bases at J, with 16 bases between the two ends. Germline CDR1 is SQVTM and CDR2 is ANQGSEA. Written as DNA, the CDR3 is TGCAGCGTAGCAAAGGGGGGTTTGGGCTACACCTTC. This gives the protein CSVAKGGLGYTF. The variable domain in full, completed from reference TRBV29-1 and TRBJ1-2, reads SAVISQKPSRDICQRGTSLTIQCQVDSQVTMMFWYRQQPGQSLTLIATANQGSEATYESGFVIDKFPISRPNLTFSTLTVSNMSPEDSSIYLCSVAKGGLGYTFGSGTRLTVV.

CDR3 protein: CASSLGGGGDHEQYF. The CDR3 DNA is TGTGCCAGCAGCTTAGGAGGCGGGGGAGATCACGAGCAGTACTTC. The chain joins TRBV7-9 to TRBJ2-1; TRBD2 agrees at 7 bases. The J call is doubtful: the DNA matches TRBJ2-7 better. The CDR3 totals 15 residues. The germline V gene has CDR1 SEHNR and CDR2 FQNEAQ (reference sequence).

The V and J genes are TRBV6-5 and TRBJ2-1, with D possibly being TRBD1 (5 bases). CDR1 is MNHEY, CDR2 SVGAGI, per germline. This CDR3 comprises 12 residues. V gave up 7 bases and J gave up 5 bases, with 9 bases separating them. The CDR3, as DNA: TGTGCCAGCACTACAGGTAACAATGAGCAGTTCTTC. Amino acids: CASTTGNNEQFF.

This clonotype was observed once. The chain's CDR3 is CSAGLADEQFF. CDR3 nucleotide sequence: TGCAGCGCGGGACTAGCGGATGAGCAGTTCTTC. The chain recombines TRBV29-1 with TRBJ2-1, with TRBD2 identical over 11 bases. The CDR3 consists of 11 residues. In germline, CDR1 is SQVTM, CDR2 ANQGSEA. The V gene end was trimmed by 7 bases and the J gene end by 8 bases; junction bases not matched to a gene: 1.

This sequence joins TRBV2 and TRBJ2-1; D is uncertain. Per germline, CDR1 SNHLY and CDR2 FYNNEI. Trimming left V 8 bases short and J 2 bases short, with 10 bases between. CDR3 length: 13 residues. The CDR3 DNA is TGTGCCAGCTTAAAAGCCCCCTACAATGAGCAGTTCTTC. Encoded protein: CASLKAPYNEQFF.

This clonotype was seen a handful of times. The V and J genes are TRBV7-2 and TRBJ2-1, with D possibly matching TRBD2 (6 bases). The CDR3 is 15 residues long. Germline loops: CDR1 SGHTA, CDR2 FQGNSA. Trimming shortened V by 0 bases and J by 5 bases, and 11 bases separated the two germline ends. CDR3 in amino acids: CASSLAGLTHNEQFF. The CDR3 DNA sequence: TGTGCCAGCAGCTTAGCGGGACTGACACACAATGAGCAGTTCTTC.

The V gene is TRBV2, the J gene TRBJ2-1; D not resolved. CDR1 is SNHLY and CDR2 is FYNNEI in the germline V gene. The CDR3 consists of 15 residues. V dropped 3 bases and J dropped 8 bases, with 17 bases sitting between them. In DNA form, the CDR3 reads TGTGCCAGCAGTGAGCGACGGAGCTTGGACGATGAGCAGTTCTTC. As protein: CASSERRSLDDEQFF.

This clonotype was detected a few times. This sequence joins TRBV4-1 and TRBJ2-6; no clear D. Trimming took 1 base from V and 2 from J, leaving 3 bases between them. The CDR3 covers 14 residues. Germline assignment: CDR1 MGHRA and CDR2 YSYEKL. CDR3 sequence reads: CASSQAPGANVLTF. CDR3 DNA: TGCGCCAGCAGCCAAGCCCCTGGGGCCAACGTCCTGACTTTC.

In this sample, this clonotype turned up many times. A read error may account for a junction end that differs from germline. The chain carries TRBV5-1 and TRBJ2-1, with 9 bases aligning to TRBD1. The CDR3 runs to 15 residues. The V gene's germline CDR1 is SGHRS and CDR2 YFSETQ. The CDR3 region has the DNA TGTGCCAGCAGCTTGACAGGGGGCTCCTACAATGAGCAGTTCTTC. Translation gives CASSLTGGSYNEQFF.

In nucleotides, the CDR3 is TGCAGTGCACAGTCCCCGAGTAGCGGGAGGGCTCCCAATGAGCAGTTCTTC. Residues: CSAQSPSSGRAPNEQFF. This rearrangement joins TRBV20-1 to TRBJ2-1, with 11 bases matching TRBD2. CDR1 and CDR2 from the germline V gene are DFQATT and SNEGSKA (reference sequence). The V segment lost 6 bases and the J segment 6 bases; nucleotides outside the gene matches: 16. The CDR3 spans 17 residues.

This chain uses TRBV7-9 with TRBJ1-6, with D possibly being TRBD1 (6 bases). The CDR3 has 14 residues. Per germline, CDR1 SEHNR and CDR2 FQNEAQ (reference sequence). V dropped 7 bases and J dropped 6 bases, with 13 bases sitting between them. The DNA for the CDR3 is TGTGCCAGCACCGTGGACAGCTTTAATTCACCCCTCCACTTT. It is translated as CASTVDSFNSPLHF.

This clonotype was detected only a few times. CDR3 sequence reads: CSGAQSNSGGETQYF. Here the CDR3 DNA reads TGCAGCGGGGCGCAGTCAAATTCGGGCGGGGAGACCCAGTACTTC. The chain carries TRBV29-1 and TRBJ2-5, with D possibly matching TRBD2 (5 bases). The CDR3 loop spans 15 amino acids. The V end was cut by 7 bases, the J end by 5 bases, with 23 bases between. In germline, CDR1 is SQVTM, CDR2 ANQGSEA.

V gene TRBV11-2 combines with J gene TRBJ1-2, with D unclear. Between the trimmed V and J ends, which lost 4 bases and 3 bases, there was a span of 15 bases. This CDR3 is built from 15 residues. CDR1 is SGHAT, CDR2 FQNNGV, per germline. The CDR3 DNA follows: TGTGCCAGCAGCTCGACGGAGGGAGCCTACTATGGCTACACCTTC. This encodes CASSSTEGAYYGYTF.

The rearrangement joins TRBV27 to TRBJ2-3; D perhaps matches TRBD1 (7 bases). CDR1 and CDR2 (germline): MNHEY, SMNVEV (reference sequence). CDR3 length: 13 residues. The V end was cut by 6 bases, the J end by 4 bases, with 11 bases between. In DNA, the CDR3 is TGTGCCAGCAGACAGGGGAGGCCAGATACGCAGTATTTT. Translated: CASRQGRPDTQYF.

In its sample, this clonotype was seen a few times. The rearrangement joins TRBV9 to TRBJ1-1; the D gene is possibly TRBD1 (5 bases). The CDR3 loop spans 15 amino acids. Per germline, CDR1 SGDLS and CDR2 YYNGEE. Trimming removed 4 bases at V and 0 bases at J, with 13 bases between. CDR3 DNA sequence: TGTGCCAGCAGCAACGGACCGGACATGAACACTGAAGCTTTCTTT. Encoded protein: CASSNGPDMNTEAFF.

This clonotype was counted between two and nine times. The chain is built from TRBV20-1 and TRBJ1-1; no clear D. This CDR3 region has 12 residues. Germline CDR1 reads DFQATT; CDR2 reads SNEGSKA (reference sequence). Trimming cost V 0 bases and J 8 bases, with 10 bases left between them. The DNA of the CDR3 is TGCAGTGCTAGAGATCGCCAGATCGAAGCTTTCTTT. This sequence encodes CSARDRQIEAFF.

The chain joins TRBV9 to TRBJ2-7; D uncertain. The germline V gene encodes CDR1 SGDLS and CDR2 YYNGEE. V was cut by 3 bases and J by 5 bases, with 15 bases left in between. This CDR3 region has 14 residues. The CDR3 is CASSGPNTNDEQYF. DNA for the CDR3: TGTGCCAGCAGCGGCCCTAATACGAATGACGAGCAGTACTTC.

This clonotype turned up a few times. V and J are TRBV27 and TRBJ1-1; D call uncertain. V was clipped by 10 bases and J by 0 bases, with 15 bases between them. The CDR3 is made up of 14 amino acids. CDR1 and CDR2 (germline): MNHEY, SMNVEV (reference sequence). CDR3 nucleotides: TGTGCCACCAGATATACCCGAATGAACACTGAAGCTTTCTTT. Translating gives CATRYTRMNTEAFF.

The V and J genes are TRBV5-1 and TRBJ1-2; D not certain. Germline CDR1 SGHRS, CDR2 YFSETQ. Between the trimmed V and J ends, which lost 4 bases and 8 bases, there was a span of 18 bases. The CDR3 covers 14 residues. CDR3 bases: TGCGCCAGCAGCGTGGCCGGCGCGGGAGAGGGCTACACCTTC. Translation: CASSVAGAGEGYTF.

J is TRBJ2-5 and V is TRBV5-1, with TRBD2 matching over 9 bases. The CDR3 is 15 residues long. The V gene's germline CDR1 is SGHRS and CDR2 YFSETQ. V lost 6 bases to trimming and J lost 5 bases; unmatched junction nucleotides: 11. CDR3 amino acids: CASTLVAGVTETQYF. In DNA form, the CDR3 reads TGCGCCAGCACCTTAGTAGCGGGAGTCACGGAGACCCAGTACTTC.

As concerns this clonotype: One end of the junction varies from germline; a read error may be responsible. This sequence joins TRBV11-2 and TRBJ2-7; 10 bases match TRBD2. Looked up from germline, CDR1 is SGHAT and CDR2 is FQNNGV. The CDR3 totals 15 residues. Written as DNA, the CDR3 is TGTGCCTGCAGCCCCATTAGCGGGAGGCTCTACGAGCAGTACTTC. This translates into CACSPISGRLYEQYF.

The chain is built from TRBV10-3 and TRBJ2-3; tentatively, D is TRBD2 (7 bases). The germline V and J ends were trimmed by 4 bases and 6 bases, with 14 bases remaining between them. The CDR3 contains 14 residues. CDR1 is ENHRY and CDR2 is SYGVKD in the germline V gene. The CDR3 spells CAISAGGSSDTQYF. The CDR3 nucleotides read TGTGCCATCAGTGCGGGGGGCAGCTCGGATACGCAGTATTTT.

The table lists this clonotype with a count of one. The V and J genes are TRBV12-3 or TRBV12-4 and TRBJ1-5; D gene ambiguous. Trimming pared 4 bases from V and 7 bases from J, leaving 17 bases between. This CDR3 region has 15 residues. CDR3 in amino acids: CASSSEGGLWQPQHF. Here the CDR3 DNA reads TGTGCCAGCAGTTCCGAAGGCGGGTTATGGCAGCCCCAGCATTTT.